This is a list of T cell receptor beta chains from one sample in a study of beta chain features in type 1 diabetes. Generated by immunoSEQ multiplex PCR, the TCRdb table keeps only in-frame clones and is missing some. This sample has hundreds of thousands of clones, with 10% to 15% found just once. Specimen: naive CD4+ T cells from blood. Every receptor here comes from a man between 18 and 35 years old with type 1 diabetes. Each CDR3 is given with its conserved first and last residue. The order of the fields is V gene, J gene, D gene, CDR3 length, clone size, CDR3 DNA, CDR3 protein. A D gene is named only where the DNA matches it firmly. The size field is filled for only some rows; it gives once, few, many or a size class.

TRBV6-6	TRBJ1-1	NA	14	few	TGTGCCAGCACCAAGGGGGAGGGTTGGACTGAAGCTTTCTTT	CASTKGEGWTEAFF
TRBV6-1	TRBJ2-4	TRBD2	14	NA	TGTGCCAGCAGTGAACCCAGAGGGAGGGACATTCAGTACTTC	CASSEPRGRDIQYF
TRBV6-5	TRBJ2-5	NA	15	NA	TGTGCCAGCAGTTACTGGGCAGCGCACCAAGAGACCCAGTACTTC	CASSYWAAHQETQYF
TRBV20-1	TRBJ1-6	NA	11	few	TGCAGTGCTAGCGATCCGTCTGTCCTCCACTTT	CSASDPSVLHF
TRBV15	TRBJ2-7	NA	16	NA	TGTGCCACCAGCAGAGATCGTCAGTTGGAAGCCTACGAGCAGTACTTC	CATSRDRQLEAYEQYF
TRBV6-4	TRBJ2-5	NA	15	NA	TGTGCCAGCAGTCCCCGGAGCGGGTTCCAAGAGACCCAGTACTTC	CASSPRSGFQETQYF
TRBV5-1	TRBJ2-1	NA	13	few	TGCGCCACCAGTTACGGCAGTGACAATGAGCAGTTCTTC	CATSYGSDNEQFF
TRBV28	TRBJ2-5	NA	14	NA	TGTGCCAGCAGTCCCACCACGGACGGGGAGACCCAGTACTTC	CASSPTTDGETQYF
TRBV7-8	TRBJ1-2	NA	14	NA	TGTGCCAGCAGCTTAGTGGCGGGGAACTATGGCTACACCTTC	CASSLVAGNYGYTF
TRBV7-9	TRBJ1-1	NA	14	few	TGTGCCAGCAGCCCCCAGGGTGACGGGGCTGAAGCTTTCTTT	CASSPQGDGAEAFF
TRBV2	TRBJ1-2	TRBD1	14	once	TGTGCCAGCAGTGAAATTGGGACAGTTTATGGCTACACCTTC	CASSEIGTVYGYTF
TRBV18	TRBJ1-5	NA	16	NA	TGTGCCAGCTCACCGTCCGGAGAGCTTAGCAATCAGCCCCAGCATTTT	CASSPSGELSNQPQHF
TRBV18	TRBJ1-4	TRBD1	13	few	TGTGCCAGCTCACTCCGGGACAGCGAAAAACTGTTTTTT	CASSLRDSEKLFF
TRBV2	TRBJ1-5	TRBD1	14	few	TGTGCCAGCAGCTTGGGACAGCTCAATCAGCCCCAGCATTTT	CASSLGQLNQPQHF
TRBV10-3	TRBJ1-6	NA	14	NA	TGTGCCATCAGTGAGTCGATCCTGGGTTCACCCCTCCACTTT	CAISESILGSPLHF
TRBV7-9	TRBJ2-2	NA	15	few	TGTGCCAGCAGCTCGCAGCTCAAGGAGGCCGGGGAGCTGTTTTTT	CASSSQLKEAGELFF
TRBV20-1	TRBJ1-2	NA	10	NA	TGCGGCACAACAGGCCTGAGCTACACCTTC	CGTTGLSYTF
TRBV6-5	TRBJ1-1	TRBD1	15	NA	TGTGCCAGCAGTTACTCCGGGACAGTAGGTTATGAAGCTTTCTTT	CASSYSGTVGYEAFF
TRBV7-6	TRBJ1-3	NA	14	few	TGTGCCAGCAGCTTAGGCCTATCTGGAAACACCATATATTTT	CASSLGLSGNTIYF
TRBV30	TRBJ1-2	NA	11	NA	TGTGCCTGGAGTCTTTCAGGTGGCTACACCTTC	CAWSLSGGYTF
TRBV10-3	TRBJ1-1	NA	13	NA	TGTGCCATCAGTGAGTACGCGAACACTGAAGCTTTCTTT	CAISEYANTEAFF
TRBV7-6	TRBJ2-1	TRBD1	14	NA	TGTGCCAGCAGCTCGACAGGGGGAAGGGGTGAGCAGTTCTTC	CASSSTGGRGEQFF
TRBV6-5	TRBJ2-5	NA	13	NA	TGTGCCAGCAGCCGCCGGGACCCCGATCTGAGGCACTTC	CASSRRDPDLRHF
TRBV7-9	TRBJ1-1	NA	13	few	TGTGCCAGCAGCCGGGCACGGGACACTGAAGCTTTCTTT	CASSRARDTEAFF
TRBV5-1	TRBJ2-3	NA	14	few	TGCGCCAGCAGCTTGGACTCCGCCACAGATACGCAGTATTTT	CASSLDSATDTQYF
TRBV19	TRBJ2-5	NA	12	few	TGTGCCAGTAGTATAGGGCAAGAGACCCAGTACTTC	CASSIGQETQYF
TRBV5-1	TRBJ2-3	NA	15	NA	TGCGCCAGCAGCTTGGGCCCCGCCTGGACAGATACGCAGTATTTT	CASSLGPAWTDTQYF
TRBV2	TRBJ2-7	NA	12	NA	TGTGCCAGCACTTTAAGCTACGAGGAGCAGTACTTC	CASTLSYEEQYF
TRBV9	TRBJ2-2	NA	14	NA	TGTGCCAGCAGCGTAGGGGCTAGCCTCGGGGAGCTGTTTTTT	CASSVGASLGELFF
TRBV14	TRBJ2-1	NA	16	few	TGTGCCAGCAGCTCCCTTGGGGGGGCCTCCTACAATGAGCAGTTCTTC	CASSSLGGASYNEQFF
TRBV5-1	TRBJ2-3	NA	12	NA	TGCGCCAGCAGGGTCCTGGAGGATACGCAGTATTTT	CASRVLEDTQYF